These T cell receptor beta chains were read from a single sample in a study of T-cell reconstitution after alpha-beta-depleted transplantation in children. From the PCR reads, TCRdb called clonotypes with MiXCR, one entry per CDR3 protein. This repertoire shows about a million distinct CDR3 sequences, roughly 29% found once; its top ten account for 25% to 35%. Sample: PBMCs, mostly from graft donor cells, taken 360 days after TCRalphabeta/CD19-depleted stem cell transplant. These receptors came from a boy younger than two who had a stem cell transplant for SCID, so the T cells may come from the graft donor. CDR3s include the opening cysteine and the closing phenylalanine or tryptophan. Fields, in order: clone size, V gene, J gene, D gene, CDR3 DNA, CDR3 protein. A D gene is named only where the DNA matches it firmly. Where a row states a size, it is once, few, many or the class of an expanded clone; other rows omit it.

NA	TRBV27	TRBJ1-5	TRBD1	TGTGCCAGCAGTTCCTTTGACAGGGTTGATCAGCCCCAGCATTTT	CASSSFDRVDQPQHF
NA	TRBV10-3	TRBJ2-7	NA	TGTGCCATCAGTGAGGGTCAGGAGCAGTACTTC	CAISEGQEQYF
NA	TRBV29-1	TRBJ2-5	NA	TGCAGCGTTGAAAATCCCGCGGATCGTACGACCCAGTACTTC	CSVENPADRTTQYF
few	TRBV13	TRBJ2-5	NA	TGTGCCAGCAGCTTATTCCCAGGGGCGGGTGAGACCCAGTACTTC	CASSLFPGAGETQYF
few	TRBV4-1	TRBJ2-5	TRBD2	TGCGCCAGTAGCGGGGGCGACCAAGAGACCCAGTACTTC	CASSGGDQETQYF
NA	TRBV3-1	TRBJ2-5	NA	TGTGCCAGCACCCGTAGCGGTCTAAAAGAGACCCAGTACTTC	CASTRSGLKETQYF
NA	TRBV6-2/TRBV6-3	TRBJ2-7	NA	TGTGCCAGCAGTCCCCCGGGACGGCAATCCTACGAGCAGTACTTC	CASSPPGRQSYEQYF
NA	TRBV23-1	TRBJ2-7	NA	TGCGCCAGCAGTCAAGGCAAAAGCTCCTACGAGCAGTACTTC	CASSQGKSSYEQYF
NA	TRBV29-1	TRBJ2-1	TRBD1	TGCAGCGTGGAGAGGACAGGGGGATCCTACAATGAGCAGTTCTTC	CSVERTGGSYNEQFF
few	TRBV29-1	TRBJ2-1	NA	TGCAGCGTTTTTCGGGGACCGAGCTCCTACAATGAGCAGTTCTTC	CSVFRGPSSYNEQFF
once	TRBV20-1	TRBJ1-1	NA	TGCAGTGCTACATTCGGGGGGAACACTGAAGCTTTCTTT	CSATFGGNTEAFF
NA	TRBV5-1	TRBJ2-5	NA	TGCGCCAGCAGCCCCGGAAGGCCAGGGCAAGAGACCCAGTACTTC	CASSPGRPGQETQYF
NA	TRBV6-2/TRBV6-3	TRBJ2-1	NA	TGTGCCAGCAGTTACTCGAGACTGTTTAAGTTCTTC	CASSYSRLFKFF
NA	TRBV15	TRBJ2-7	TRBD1	TGTGCCACCAGCAGGGGTACAAGGACAGGGAGGTACGAGCAGTACTTC	CATSRGTRTGRYEQYF
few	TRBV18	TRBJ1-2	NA	TGTGCCAGCTCACCGTGGGGTGAGCGTGGCTACACCTTC	CASSPWGERGYTF
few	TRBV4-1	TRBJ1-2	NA	TGCGCCAGCAGCCAACAGTGGCCGTCTAACTATGGCTACACCTTC	CASSQQWPSNYGYTF